The T cell receptor (beta chain) under discussion was sequenced for a study of CXCR3-negative and CXCR3-positive naive CD8 T cells. Every CD8+ T cell subset underwent triplicate sorting at under 350,000 cells apiece. Regarding the study as a whole: When CXCR3-positive naive cells were set against CXCR3-negative naive cells, the former had more hydrophobic TRB CDR3s. For memory CD8+ cells diversity was much lower, but both naive subsets had comparably high diversity. Similar levels of surface CD5 were seen between naive subsets; TCR strength was inferred from TRB CDR3 properties. Within a donor, both naive subsets shared TRBV-TRBJ usage, unlike memory cells.

On this clonotype: No antigen is known for it.

The CDR3 has 17 amino acids. TRB cDNA was prepared as libraries by UMI-labeled 5' RACE. Reprocessing the 5' RACE reads, TCRdb reports a single entry for every CDR3 protein and omits DNA. The ten most abundant clones cover 0.71% of a sample with 65,000 to 75,000 distinct CDR3 sequences. The specimen was naive CXCR3+ CD8+ T cells from blood. Regarding subset: CD45RO-CCR7+CD27+CD95- naive CD8+ T cells expressing CXCR3 (TNR3+). The source is a human donor in good health. Some clones in this sample may be carry-over from other donors' samples. The chain carries TRBV12-3 or TRBV12-4 and TRBJ1-5; TCRdb picks TRBD1, but there is no DNA to check that call. CDR3 amino acids: CASSPLAPGEYNQPQHF.